What follows are 27 T cell receptor beta chains derived from one specimen sequenced in a study of naive and memory T cell subsets. Two oligonucleotides, mixed equimolar, formed the beta constant-region primer covering TRBC1 and TRBC2. TCRdb independently ran MiXCR on the UMI-ligation and nested PCR reads; one entry per CDR3 protein. The sample shows 100,000 or so distinct CDR3 sequences, roughly 7.3% of them seen only once. Sample: central memory CD4+ T cells from blood. These receptors were obtained from a human donor in good health.

The chain uses TRBV7-3 and TRBJ2-2, with D hard to call. In germline, CDR1 is SGHTA, CDR2 FQGTGA. V was clipped by 2 bases and J by 4 bases, with 8 bases between them. The CDR3 is 14 amino acids. CDR3 DNA: TGTGCCAGCAGCTTAGCGGTTGTCACCGGGGAGCTGTTTTTT. This gives the protein CASSLAVVTGELFF.

This clonotype was seen many times. This chain uses TRBV12-3 or TRBV12-4 with TRBJ1-4, with D maybe TRBD1 (5 bases). The CDR3 totals 15 residues. Trimming pared 7 bases from V and 6 bases from J, leaving 18 bases between. In nucleotides, the CDR3 is TGTGCCAGCACCCTGAGGGGTAGGGCCCATGAAAAACTGTTTTTT. Translating it yields CASTLRGRAHEKLFF.

Only a few counts were recorded for this clonotype. The genes are TRBV20-1 and TRBJ2-3; either TRBD1 or TRBD2 may supply D (5 bases each). Germline V gives CDR1 DFQATT, CDR2 SNEGSKA (reference sequence). V gave up 6 bases and J gave up 8 bases, with 21 bases separating them. This CDR3 contains 14 residues. The CDR3 nucleotides read TGCAGTGCCACTCCCCCCCAGGGTGCGGGTACGCAGTATTTT. Translation: CSATPPQGAGTQYF.

This clonotype has a count of ten or more. The chain combines TRBV6-5 with TRBJ2-1, with D tentatively TRBD1 or TRBD2 (6 bases each). The ends were cut back, 2 bases at V and 9 bases at J, with 17 bases in the middle. The CDR3 runs to 15 residues. Germline CDR1 and CDR2: MNHEY and SVGAGI. The CDR3 loop reads CASSYKYGGGFEQFF. The CDR3 region has the DNA TGTGCCAGCAGTTACAAATACGGAGGGGGGTTTGAGCAGTTCTTC.

The J gene is TRBJ2-2, the V gene TRBV28, with D tentatively TRBD1 (7 bases). CDR1 and CDR2 from the germline V gene are MDHEN and SYDVKM. V lost 2 bases to trimming and J lost 4 bases, with 8 bases between them. This CDR3 comprises 14 residues. CDR3 nucleotides: TGTGCCAGCAGTTTACAGGGGGGCACCGGGGAGCTGTTTTTT. Translation: CASSLQGGTGELFF.

Ten or more counts support this clonotype. V is TRBV19 and J is TRBJ1-1; 7 nucleotides align to TRBD1. The germline CDR1 and CDR2 sequences are LNHDA and SQIVND (reference sequence). The trim removed 7 bases at V and 0 bases at J, leaving 17 bases unmatched. This CDR3 has 18 amino acids. The CDR3 loop reads CASKRQGSSYGLNTEAFF. The CDR3 DNA reads TGTGCCAGTAAGAGACAGGGTTCGTCGTATGGTTTGAACACTGAAGCTTTCTTT.

This clonotype was found a few times. This sequence joins TRBV3-1 and TRBJ2-1; TRBD2 matches 9 bases. Trimming removed 4 bases from V and 8 bases from J; junction bases left unmatched: 9. Germline lookup yields CDR1 LGHDT and CDR2 YNNKEL (reference sequence). The CDR3 length is 15 residues. The chain's CDR3 is CASSLNPGLAYEQFF. The CDR3 DNA sequence: TGTGCCAGCAGCCTGAACCCGGGACTAGCCTATGAGCAGTTCTTC.

This clonotype was detected only a few times. This chain connects TRBV20-1 to TRBJ2-1; TRBD1 matches at 7 bases. This CDR3 is built from 14 residues. The V gene end was trimmed by 3 bases and the J gene end by 7 bases; junction bases not matched to a gene: 9. The V gene's germline CDR1 is DFQATT and CDR2 SNEGSKA (reference sequence). The CDR3 DNA reads TGCAGTGCTAGGAAGACAGGGCCCCGGAATGAGCAGTTCTTC. Translation gives CSARKTGPRNEQFF.

The table lists this clonotype with a few counts. The chain uses TRBV7-2 and TRBJ2-1; 7 nucleotides align to TRBD2. Trimming cost V 4 bases and J 4 bases; bases outside gene matches: 10. CDR3 length: 16 amino acids. Looked up from germline, CDR1 is SGHTA and CDR2 is FQGNSA. The CDR3 spells CASSSTPGGGYNEQFF. CDR3 in DNA: TGTGCCAGCAGCTCTACGCCGGGGGGTGGTTACAATGAGCAGTTCTTC. The whole variable domain, filled in from reference TRBV7-2 and TRBJ2-1, reads GAGVSQSPSNKVTEKGKDVELRCDPISGHTALYWYRQSLGQGLEFLIYFQGNSAPDKSGLPSDRFSAERTGGSVSTLTIQRTQQEDSAVYLCASSSTPGGGYNEQFFGPGTRLTVL.

At least ten counts were recorded for this clonotype. The chain recombines TRBV3-1 with TRBJ1-5; maybe TRBD1 (6 bases). V lost 1 base and J 6 bases, leaving 10 bases between the germline ends. CDR1 and CDR2 from the germline V gene are LGHDT and YNNKEL (reference sequence). The CDR3 length is 14 residues. In DNA form, the CDR3 reads TGTGCCAGCAGCCAAGGAATAGGGGGTCAGCCCCAGCATTTT. Protein sequence: CASSQGIGGQPQHF. Supplemented by reference TRBV3-1 and TRBJ1-5, the full variable domain reads DTAVSQTPKYLVTQMGNDKSIKCEQNLGHDTMYWYKQDSKKFLKIMFSYNNKELIINETVPNRFSPKSPDKAHLNLHINSLELGDSAVYFCASSQGIGGQPQHFGDGTRLSIL.

The chain recombines TRBV6-2 or TRBV6-3 with TRBJ1-1; 9 positions agree with TRBD1. Trimming removed 4 bases from V and 5 bases from J; junction bases left unmatched: 8. Looked up from germline, CDR1 is MNHEY and CDR2 is SVGEGT. This CDR3 has 15 residues. CDR3 amino acids: CASSSPTGGRTEAFF. In DNA form, the CDR3 reads TGTGCCAGCAGTTCCCCGACAGGGGGGAGGACTGAAGCTTTCTTT.

Many counts were recorded for this clonotype. This chain connects TRBV20-1 to TRBJ1-2; the D is unclear. CDR3 length: 12 amino acids. Germline values: CDR1 DFQATT, CDR2 SNEGSKA (reference sequence). V was shortened by 3 bases and J by 6 bases, with 11 bases between the two germline ends. Written as DNA, the CDR3 is TGCAGTGCTAGGGGCAGCCACGATGGCTACACCTTC. It translates to CSARGSHDGYTF.

The table lists this clonotype with many counts. The V call is TRBV27, the J call TRBJ1-5, with 7 bases that match TRBD1. The CDR3 sequence is 13 residues long. Per germline, CDR1 MNHEY and CDR2 SMNVEV (reference sequence). The trim removed 5 bases at V and 6 bases at J, leaving 4 bases unmatched. The CDR3 region is CASSPYRGQPQHF. CDR3 nucleotide sequence: TGTGCCAGCAGTCCCTACAGGGGTCAGCCCCAGCATTTT.

In this sample, this clonotype turned up many times. This chain connects TRBV27 to TRBJ1-4; no firm D call. The CDR3 loop spans 16 amino acids. The ends were cut back, 6 bases at V and 0 bases at J, with 14 bases in the middle. Germline values: CDR1 MNHEY, CDR2 SMNVEV (reference sequence). The CDR3 nucleotides read TGTGCCAGCAGCCCTCAGCAACTCGCAACTAATGAAAAACTGTTTTTT. Protein: CASSPQQLATNEKLFF.

The V and J genes are TRBV30 and TRBJ1-1; D gene unclear. This CDR3 contains 12 residues. In germline, CDR1 is GTSNPN, CDR2 SVGIG (reference sequence). V was cut by 3 bases and J by 1 base, with 6 bases left in between. CDR3 in DNA: TGTGCCTGGAGGCCGTCGAACACTGAAGCTTTCTTT. As protein: CAWRPSNTEAFF.

V gene TRBV20-1 combines with J gene TRBJ2-1; D not certain. Germline values: CDR1 DFQATT, CDR2 SNEGSKA (reference sequence). The CDR3 is 15 residues long. V gave up 0 bases and J gave up 4 bases, with 13 bases separating them. The CDR3, as DNA: TGCAGTGCTAGAGATGAATTTTACCGGTACAATGAGCAGTTCTTC. Encoded protein: CSARDEFYRYNEQFF.

The CDR3 protein is CASSETTRNNEQFF. The CDR3 DNA follows: TGTGCCAGCAGTGAAACGACTAGAAACAATGAGCAGTTCTTC. The rearrangement joins TRBV9 to TRBJ2-1; D is perhaps TRBD2 (6 bases). The CDR3 consists of 14 residues. Germline assignment: CDR1 SGDLS and CDR2 YYNGEE. The V gene lost 5 bases and the J gene lost 5 bases, with 14 bases spanning the gap. The entire variable domain, with the rest obtained from reference TRBV9 and TRBJ2-1, is as follows: DSGVTQTPKHLITATGQRVTLRCSPRSGDLSVYWYQQSLDQGLQFLIQYYNGEERAKGNILERFSAQQFPDLHSELNLSSLELGDSALYFCASSETTRNNEQFFGPGTRLTVL.

There are many counts of this clonotype. The V call is TRBV28, the J call TRBJ1-5; D is undetermined. Trimming stripped 3 bases from V and 5 bases from J, with 20 bases between. CDR3 length: 17 residues. In germline, CDR1 is MDHEN, CDR2 SYDVKM. CDR3 protein: CASSFPPQRTAYQPQHF. The CDR3 DNA sequence: TGTGCCAGCAGTTTCCCCCCACAGAGAACAGCATATCAGCCCCAGCATTTT.

The V call is TRBV19, the J call TRBJ2-7; D possibly corresponds to TRBD1 (5 bases). V lost 4 bases to trimming and J lost 0 bases, with 10 bases between them. Germline V gives CDR1 LNHDA, CDR2 SQIVND (reference sequence). The CDR3 is 14 amino acids. CDR3: CASSTKGYSYEQYF. CDR3 coding DNA: TGTGCCAGTAGTACAAAGGGGTACTCCTACGAGCAGTACTTC.

J is TRBJ2-7 and V is TRBV5-1; 10 bases align to TRBD2. CDR1 is SGHRS, CDR2 YFSETQ, per germline. V was pared by 4 bases and J by 0 bases, with 7 bases of the junction left unmatched. The CDR3 length is 16 residues. CDR3 loop: CASSRGLAHSSYEQYF. The DNA for the CDR3 is TGCGCCAGCAGCCGGGGACTAGCGCATAGCTCCTACGAGCAGTACTTC.

The V gene is TRBV6-2 or TRBV6-3, the J gene TRBJ2-4; D call uncertain. Germline V gene data show CDR1 as MNHEY and CDR2 as SVGEGT. V gave up 7 bases and J gave up 2 bases, with 12 bases separating them. This CDR3 is built from 14 residues. CDR3 sequence reads: CASTDVGSKNIQYF. The CDR3, as DNA: TGTGCCAGCACCGACGTCGGATCCAAAAACATTCAGTACTTC.

The chain carries TRBV20-1 and TRBJ1-6; no reliable D call. CDR1 and CDR2 (germline): DFQATT, SNEGSKA (reference sequence). This CDR3 spans 14 amino acids. V was pared by 3 bases and J by 1 base, with 7 bases between. CDR3 amino acids: CSARSISYNSPLHF. CDR3 bases: TGCAGTGCTAGGTCCATTTCCTATAATTCACCCCTCCACTTT.

In this sample, this clonotype turned up many times. This rearrangement joins TRBV12-3 or TRBV12-4 to TRBJ1-4; D gene ambiguous. The CDR3 length is 13 residues. Trimming stripped 5 bases from V and 13 bases from J, with 17 bases between. The CDR3, as DNA: TGTGCCAGCAGTCCCCGTGGGAGCTCAGGACTGTTTTTT. Protein sequence: CASSPRGSSGLFF.

In this sample, this clonotype turned up many times. The chain is built from TRBV7-2 and TRBJ1-1; D is unresolved. Germline V gene sequence: CDR1 SGHTA, CDR2 FQGNSA. V lost 4 bases and J lost 7, with 13 bases in between. The CDR3 consists of 13 residues. The DNA for the CDR3 is TGTGCCAGCAGCTCACCTTTCAGTCTTGAAGCTTTCTTT. This encodes CASSSPFSLEAFF.

This clonotype showed up many times. The genes are TRBV6-5 and TRBJ2-5; a weak D match, TRBD2 (6 bases). Germline V gives CDR1 MNHEY, CDR2 SVGAGI. Deletions cut 3 bases from V and 7 bases from J, with 12 bases between. The CDR3 consists of 13 residues. CDR3 amino acids: CASSYQQEGTQYF. The CDR3 DNA sequence: TGTGCCAGCAGTTATCAGCAGGAGGGGACCCAGTACTTC.

At least ten counts were recorded for this clonotype. The V gene is TRBV7-2, the J gene TRBJ2-2; D is ambiguous. Germline V gene sequence: CDR1 SGHTA, CDR2 FQGNSA. This CDR3 region has 13 residues. V lost 1 base to trimming and J lost 6 bases, with 6 bases between them. CDR3 amino acids: CASSLDWAGELFF. For the CDR3, the DNA is TGTGCCAGCAGCTTAGATTGGGCCGGGGAGCTGTTTTTT.

This clonotype was seen repeatedly, ten times or more. The chain joins TRBV21-1 to TRBJ2-3; the table names TRBD1, a call not compared with the DNA. TRBV21-1 is a recognized pseudogene. This CDR3 spans 11 amino acids. Written as DNA, the CDR3 is TGTGCCAGCAGCAACCGGGGGACGCAGTATTTT. Its protein is CASSNRGTQYF.